Listed below are T cell receptor beta chains from one sample, sequenced in a study of T-cell memory formation after mild COVID-19. Each CDR3 protein is one row after TCRdb ran MiXCR on the 5' RACE reads. The data contain about 400,000 distinct CDR3 sequences, 20% to 25% of them singletons. The sequencing sample was made of PBMCs or a T cell subset sorted from them (not recorded which). The receptor set was obtained from an adult woman who had mild COVID-19 (a few samples of this study predate the infection). Cell type and time point are not known. CDR3s include the opening cysteine and the closing phenylalanine or tryptophan. Each record gives: D gene, clone size, J gene, V gene, CDR3 protein, CDR3 DNA. D genes are given only for firm matches. A row's size may be missing; if present it is once, few, many or a size class.

D gene: NA; clone size: many; J gene: TRBJ2-3; V gene: TRBV7-8; CDR3 protein: CASSLDSETTSTDTQYF; CDR3 DNA: TGTGCCAGCAGCTTGGATTCAGAGACCACTAGCACAGATACGCAGTATTTT
D gene: TRBD1; clone size: NA; J gene: TRBJ2-5; V gene: TRBV24-1; CDR3 protein: CATSDPGWDRTQYF; CDR3 DNA: TGTGCCACCAGTGATCCCGGGTGGGACAGGACCCAGTACTTC
D gene: TRBD2; clone size: NA; J gene: TRBJ2-7; V gene: TRBV20-1; CDR3 protein: CSASSGESSYEQYF; CDR3 DNA: TGCAGTGCTAGTAGCGGGGAGAGCTCCTACGAGCAGTACTTC
D gene: NA; clone size: few; J gene: TRBJ1-2; V gene: TRBV12-3/TRBV12-4; CDR3 protein: CASSLAGLSTYGYTF; CDR3 DNA: TGTGCCAGCAGTTTAGCGGGGCTATCTACCTATGGCTACACCTTC
D gene: TRBD1; clone size: few; J gene: TRBJ1-2; V gene: TRBV20-1; CDR3 protein: CSAHTGGGYGYTF; CDR3 DNA: TGCAGTGCCCATACAGGGGGAGGCTATGGCTACACCTTC
D gene: TRBD2; clone size: few; J gene: TRBJ2-4; V gene: TRBV3-1; CDR3 protein: CASSRPSSGPYKNIQYF; CDR3 DNA: TGTGCCAGCAGCCGCCCCAGTAGCGGGCCTTACAAAAACATTCAGTACTTC
D gene: NA; clone size: once; J gene: TRBJ1-1; V gene: TRBV21-1; CDR3 protein: CATKRQLPSMNTEAFF; CDR3 DNA: TGTGCCACTAAAAGACAGCTCCCTTCCATGAACACTGAAGCTTTCTTT
D gene: NA; clone size: few; J gene: TRBJ2-5; V gene: TRBV6-2/TRBV6-3; CDR3 protein: CASSPRGQSPYQETQYF; CDR3 DNA: TGTGCCAGCAGTCCGCGGGGACAGTCACCTTACCAAGAGACCCAGTACTTC
D gene: NA; clone size: few; J gene: TRBJ1-2; V gene: TRBV7-6; CDR3 protein: CASSPTDRANYGYTF; CDR3 DNA: TGTGCCAGCAGCCCAACGGACAGAGCTAACTATGGCTACACCTTC
D gene: NA; clone size: NA; J gene: TRBJ2-5; V gene: TRBV7-2; CDR3 protein: CASSLTPGRTQETQYF; CDR3 DNA: TGTGCCAGCAGCTTAACTCCGGGACGAACCCAAGAGACCCAGTACTTC
D gene: TRBD1; clone size: NA; J gene: TRBJ1-1; V gene: TRBV5-1; CDR3 protein: CASSLTGGRAEAFF; CDR3 DNA: TGCGCCAGCAGCCTGACAGGGGGGAGAGCTGAAGCTTTCTTT
D gene: NA; clone size: NA; J gene: TRBJ2-3; V gene: TRBV20-1; CDR3 protein: CSARPIRGTDTQYF; CDR3 DNA: TGCAGTGCTAGACCTATCCGGGGTACAGATACGCAGTATTTT
D gene: NA; clone size: once; J gene: TRBJ2-1; V gene: TRBV5-1; CDR3 protein: CASSLDSAQIDEKFF; CDR3 DNA: TGCGCCAGCAGCTTGGATAGCGCCCAGATTGATGAGAAGTTCTTC
D gene: TRBD1; clone size: NA; J gene: TRBJ2-7; V gene: TRBV6-2/TRBV6-3; CDR3 protein: CASSYETGGYEQYF; CDR3 DNA: TGTGCCAGCAGTTACGAGACAGGGGGCTACGAGCAGTACTTC
D gene: NA; clone size: NA; J gene: TRBJ2-7; V gene: TRBV3-1; CDR3 protein: CASTDTSGTYEQYF; CDR3 DNA: TGTGCCAGCACCGACACCAGTGGGACCTACGAGCAGTACTTC
D gene: NA; clone size: few; J gene: TRBJ2-5; V gene: TRBV20-1; CDR3 protein: CSARTAGLQETQYF; CDR3 DNA: TGCAGTGCTAGAACGGCGGGGCTCCAAGAGACCCAGTACTTC
D gene: TRBD1; clone size: once; J gene: TRBJ2-7; V gene: TRBV24-1; CDR3 protein: CATTFDRGGEQYF; CDR3 DNA: TGTGCCACCACCTTTGACAGGGGTGGCGAGCAGTACTTC
D gene: TRBD1; clone size: NA; J gene: TRBJ1-2; V gene: TRBV7-2; CDR3 protein: CASSPSTGKAGGYTF; CDR3 DNA: TGTGCCAGCAGCCCATCGACAGGGAAAGCGGGTGGCTACACCTTC